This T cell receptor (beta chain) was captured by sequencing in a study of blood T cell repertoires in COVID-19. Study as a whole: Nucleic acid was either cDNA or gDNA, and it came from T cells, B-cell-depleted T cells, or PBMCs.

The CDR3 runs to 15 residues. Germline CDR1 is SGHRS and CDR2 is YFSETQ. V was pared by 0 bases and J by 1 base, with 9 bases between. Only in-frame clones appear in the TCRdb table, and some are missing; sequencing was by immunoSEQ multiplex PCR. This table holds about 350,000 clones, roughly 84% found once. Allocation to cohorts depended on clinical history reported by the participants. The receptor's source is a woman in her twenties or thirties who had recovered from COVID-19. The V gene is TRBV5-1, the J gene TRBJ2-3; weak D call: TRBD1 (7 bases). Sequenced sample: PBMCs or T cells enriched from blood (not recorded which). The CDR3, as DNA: TGCGCCAGCAGCTTGGCCAGGGGGGGCACAGATACGCAGTATTTT. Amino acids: CASSLARGGTDTQYF.